One sample yielded the 19 T cell receptor beta chains listed below, sequenced in a study of shared clonotypes between healthy human individuals. The method was immunoSEQ multiplex PCR; TCRdb's version includes in-frame clones alone and lacks a portion of them. This table has a few hundred thousand clones, around 87% appearing once. Sequenced input: memory CD8+ T cells sorted from blood. Specified subset: CD45RO+ cells pooled with CCR7-negative TemRA cells. The receptors come from a man aged 18 to 30 in good health.

The chain is built from TRBV29-1 and TRBJ2-7; D remains unclear. V was clipped by 5 bases and J by 0 bases, with 11 bases between them. Germline lookup yields CDR1 SQVTM and CDR2 ANQGSEA. The CDR3 spans 13 residues. As DNA, the CDR3 is TGCAGCGTTTCTATTGACATCTCCTACGAGCAGTACTTC. Translation gives CSVSIDISYEQYF.

The chain combines TRBV6-1 with TRBJ1-2; D not certain. The CDR3 extends over 12 amino acids. CDR1 and CDR2 from the germline V gene are MNHNS and SASEGT. Trimming removed 2 bases at V and 12 bases at J, with 13 bases between. Here the CDR3 DNA reads TGTGCCAGCAGTGAAAGGAGAGGGATCCACACCTTC. Protein product: CASSERRGIHTF.

The rearrangement uses TRBV13 and TRBJ1-6; D might be TRBD1 (6 bases). Trimming shortened V by 3 bases and J by 11 bases, and 8 bases separated the two germline ends. Germline V gene sequence: CDR1 PRHDT, CDR2 FYEKMQ (reference sequence). The CDR3 runs to 12 residues. For the CDR3, the DNA is TGTGCCAGCAGCTTGGGGGCGACACCCCTCCACTTT. Residues: CASSLGATPLHF.

V gene TRBV28 combines with J gene TRBJ2-1; D might be TRBD1 (6 bases). The germline V gene has CDR1 MDHEN and CDR2 SYDVKM. Trimming shortened V by 2 bases and J by 0 bases, and 8 bases separated the two germline ends. The length of the CDR3 is 15 residues. The CDR3 reads CASSLTGSSYNEQFF. In DNA, the CDR3 is TGTGCCAGCAGTTTAACAGGGAGCTCCTACAATGAGCAGTTCTTC.

The rearrangement links TRBV6-5 to TRBJ2-5; D is ambiguous. Trimming took off 5 bases at V and 4 bases at J, with 14 bases between the two ends. The CDR3 is 14 residues long. Germline values: CDR1 MNHEY, CDR2 SVGAGI. This CDR3 reads CASSPGPVTETQYF. The CDR3 nucleotides are TGTGCCAGCAGTCCAGGACCGGTTACAGAGACCCAGTACTTC.

J is TRBJ2-3 and V is TRBV10-1; D unclear. The V end was cut by 4 bases, the J end by 3 bases, with 14 bases between. This CDR3 comprises 15 residues. Germline V gene data show CDR1 as WNHNN and CDR2 as SYGVQD (reference sequence). CDR3 residues: CASSAGLTGTDTQYF. CDR3 DNA: TGCGCCAGCAGTGCCGGCTTGACTGGGACAGATACGCAGTATTTT.

The chain links TRBV21-1 to TRBJ2-7; the table's D call TRBD2 went unverified against the DNA. TRBV21-1 is annotated as a pseudogene. The CDR3 is made up of 15 amino acids. DNA of the CDR3: TGTGCCAGCAGCCTCGGCGAGGAGGGATCCTACGAGCAGTACTTC. This encodes CASSLGEEGSYEQYF.

The V call is TRBV5-4, the J call TRBJ2-3; D gene unclear. This CDR3 has 12 residues. Trimming shortened V by 5 bases and J by 6 bases, and 10 bases separated the two germline ends. Germline loops: CDR1 SGHNT, CDR2 YYREEE (reference sequence). The CDR3 is CASSAEVDTQYF. The CDR3 nucleotides read TGTGCCAGCAGTGCAGAGGTTGATACGCAGTATTTT.

V is TRBV5-1 and J is TRBJ2-3; D unclear. V was clipped by 5 bases and J by 4 bases, with 11 bases between them. The CDR3 has 13 amino acids. Germline V gene sequence: CDR1 SGHRS, CDR2 YFSETQ. CDR3 DNA: TGCGCCAGCAGGATGACTCACTCAGATACGCAGTATTTT. Amino acids: CASRMTHSDTQYF.

V and J are TRBV27 and TRBJ2-5, with 12 bases that match TRBD2. Per the germline V gene, CDR1 is MNHEY and CDR2 is SMNVEV (reference sequence). The trim removed 0 bases at V and 5 bases at J, leaving 4 bases unmatched. This CDR3 region has 16 residues. Here the CDR3 reads CASSLSLAGGYETQYF. The CDR3 bases are TGTGCCAGCAGTTTATCACTAGCGGGAGGTTATGAGACCCAGTACTTC.

The V gene is TRBV11-2, the J gene TRBJ2-1; 7 bases match TRBD2. In germline, CDR1 is SGHAT, CDR2 FQNNGV. The CDR3 spans 15 residues. J gave up 5 bases and V 5 bases, and 9 bases lay outside the gene matches. The DNA of the CDR3 is TGTGCCAGCAGCCACTGGGGCGGGAGCGACAATGAGCAGTTCTTC. Its protein product is CASSHWGGSDNEQFF.

This clone has a handful of counts. This chain joins TRBV14 and TRBJ2-3, with D possibly TRBD1 on 7 matching bases. This CDR3 region has 16 residues. Trimming cost V 1 base and J 2 bases, with 13 bases left between them. CDR1 and CDR2 from the germline V gene are SGHDN and FVKESK. The CDR3 loop is CASSQGQGGITDTQYF. The CDR3 DNA reads TGTGCCAGCAGCCAAGGGCAGGGGGGTATCACAGATACGCAGTATTTT.

The rearrangement joins TRBV6-6 to TRBJ1-2; D remains unclear. Trimming shortened V by 6 bases and J by 2 bases, and 13 bases separated the two germline ends. From germline, CDR1 is MNHNY and CDR2 SVGAGI (reference sequence). The CDR3 is 14 residues long. In DNA, the CDR3 is TGTGCCAGCAGCCAAGACCCGCGGAACTATGGCTACACCTTC. This translates into CASSQDPRNYGYTF.

This rearrangement joins TRBV11-3 to TRBJ2-7; a weak D match, TRBD1 (5 bases). This CDR3 spans 13 amino acids. Trimming stripped 2 bases from V and 5 bases from J, with 10 bases between. The V gene's germline CDR1 is SGHNT and CDR2 YENEEA. DNA of the CDR3: TGTGCCAGCAGCTTAAACGTGGGGCACGAGCAGTACTTC. Its translation: CASSLNVGHEQYF.

The chain recombines TRBV6-1 with TRBJ2-6; unclear D gene. Trimming took 10 bases from V and 0 from J, leaving 10 bases between them. Germline CDR1 MNHNS, CDR2 SASEGT. The CDR3 extends over 14 amino acids. The CDR3 sequence is CATTWGSGANVLTF. In DNA, the CDR3 is TGTGCCACTACCTGGGGCTCTGGGGCCAACGTCCTGACTTTC.

The chain combines TRBV29-1 with TRBJ2-3; 9 nucleotides match TRBD1. Looked up from germline, CDR1 is SQVTM and CDR2 is ANQGSEA. Losses at the gene ends were 7 bases for V and 4 bases for J; bases not matched to a gene: 15. The CDR3 consists of 16 residues. The DNA for the CDR3 is TGCAGCGCCACCGGGACAGGGTTTCAACGTGCAGATACGCAGTATTTT. Translated: CSATGTGFQRADTQYF.

This clone was counted only a few times. The chain is built from TRBV2 and TRBJ2-5; 7 nucleotides align to TRBD2. V was clipped by 6 bases and J by 0 bases; unmatched bases: 22. Germline V gene data show CDR1 as SNHLY and CDR2 as FYNNEI. The CDR3 extends over 20 amino acids. Here the CDR3 reads CASRTWKRGGPTLYQETQYF. As DNA, the CDR3 is TGTGCCAGCAGGACTTGGAAGCGGGGTGGCCCTACCTTGTACCAAGAGACCCAGTACTTC.

The chain joins TRBV6-5 to TRBJ2-7; tentative D call: TRBD2 (7 bases). CDR1 and CDR2 (germline): MNHEY, SVGAGI. Trimming shortened V by 7 bases and J by 6 bases, and 19 bases separated the two germline ends. The CDR3 sequence is 14 residues long. CDR3 protein: CASTPGGGGSEQYF. The CDR3 nucleotides read TGTGCCAGCACCCCCGGGGGAGGGGGTAGCGAGCAGTACTTC.

V is TRBV7-9 and J is TRBJ2-7, with 7 positions matching TRBD2. Germline CDR1 is SEHNR and CDR2 is FQNEAQ (reference sequence). V was pared by 0 bases and J by 4 bases, with 9 bases of the junction left unmatched. The length of the CDR3 is 16 residues. The CDR3, as DNA: TGTGCCAGCAGCTTAGCGATGACTAGCAGTGAATACGAGCAGTACTTC. Translation gives CASSLAMTSSEYEQYF.